The source of this T cell receptor beta chain is a study of T cell responses to AZD1222 COVID-19 vaccine. Study observations and caveats: Receipt of two AZD1222 doses was followed by a rise in Spike-specific TCR breadth and depth. The number of AZD1222 recipients seropositive at baseline was only five to seven. Along spike, vaccine-associated CD4 TCRs were found throughout, with dominance at 160-218 and 743-854.

CDR1 is MGHRA and CDR2 is YSYEKL in the germline V gene. The CDR3 length is 14 residues. The ends were cut back, 4 bases at V and 0 bases at J, with 9 bases in the middle. Only in-frame clones appear in the TCRdb table, and some are missing; sequencing was by immunoSEQ multiplex PCR. The sample yields 50,000 to 60,000 clones, approximately 88% seen once. A remark on this clone: Its specificity is not known.

V is TRBV4-1 and J is TRBJ1-1; D is unclear. Sequenced material: peripheral blood, taken on day 0 of AZD1222 vaccination. This receptor was taken from an adult in good health. For the CDR3, the DNA is TGCGCCAGCAGCCTCACCGCTATGAACACTGAAGCTTTCTTT. Translating gives CASSLTAMNTEAFF.